Given below is one TCR beta chain in context. What it binds is not known. Other DNA sequences in the same sample also yield this CDR3. Naive CD8 cells were CD45RO-negative, positively selected for CCR7, excluding terminally differentiated effector memory CD45RA+ cells. The authors split each subset's genomic DNA evenly across several immunoSEQ plates. In the sorted-subset replicate PCRs, roughly 210 ng DNA, 30,000 or so T cell genomes, was used. Profiling relied on immunoSEQ multiplex PCR, and the TCRdb table lists in-frame clones only, not all of them. This table has hundreds of thousands of clones, about 95% appearing once. These data originate in a study of shared clonotypes between healthy human individuals. Looking at the study overall: Serving as donors were a couple of women and three men, whose ages spanned 18 to 49. Findings of the study overall: Estimated richness was generally greater in naive than memory subsets.

Unmatched junction bases numbered 4, after V lost 5 bases and J lost 1 base. Per germline, CDR1 MNHEY and CDR2 SMNVEV (reference sequence). This CDR3 comprises 15 residues. V is TRBV27 and J is TRBJ2-7, with TRBD2 identical over 11 bases. The receptor comes from a young woman in good health. The sequenced sample consisted of naive CD8+ T cells sorted from blood. CDR3 loop: CASSPGTSGSYEQYF. The CDR3 region has the DNA TGTGCCAGCAGTCCGGGGACTAGCGGATCCTACGAGCAGTACTTC.